The 21 T cell receptor beta chains presented below share a single source sample, sequenced in a study of OX40 agonist ivuxolimab in advanced cancers. Sequencing used immunoSEQ multiplex PCR; TCRdb keeps in-frame clones, though not all of them. The profile shows tens of thousands of clones, around 90% of them singletons. The sample here was CD4+ or CD8+ T cells sorted from blood, taken in a trial of the OX40 agonist ivuxolimab. Receptors originate from an adult with an advanced solid tumor such as melanoma, head and neck, liver or kidney cancer.

V is TRBV5-6 and J is TRBJ2-7; 10 bases are shared with TRBD2. The CDR3 is 14 residues long. From germline, CDR1 is SGHDT and CDR2 YYEEEE. After removal of 3 bases from V and 3 bases from J, the junction contained 3 bases not matched to a gene. This CDR3 reads CASSSTSGVYEQYF. DNA for the CDR3: TGTGCCAGCAGCTCCACTAGCGGGGTCTACGAGCAGTACTTC. Full variable domain (missing parts from reference TRBV5-6 and TRBJ2-7): DAGVTQSPTHLIKTRGQQVTLRCSPKSGHDTVSWYQQALGQGPQFIFQYYEEEERQRGNFPDRFSGHQFPNYSSELNVNALLLGDSALYLCASSSTSGVYEQYFGPGTRLTVT.

The V gene is TRBV7-2, the J gene TRBJ2-7; 13 bases map to TRBD2. V lost 2 bases, J lost 4 bases, and 11 bases stayed unmatched. CDR1 is SGHTA, CDR2 FQGNSA, per germline. CDR3 size: 18 residues. In DNA, the CDR3 is TGTGCCAGCAGCTTACCCCTACGACTAGCGGGGGGCCATTACGAGCAGTACTTC. It translates to CASSLPLRLAGGHYEQYF.

This clone was seen only once. This chain joins TRBV7-8 and TRBJ2-1, with D unclear. This CDR3 has 13 residues. V gave up 1 base and J gave up 4 bases, with 5 bases separating them. Germline-derived CDR1 and CDR2 are SGHVS and FQNEAQ. The CDR3 region is CASSLVQYNEQFF. CDR3 sequence (DNA): TGTGCCAGCAGCTTAGTACAGTACAATGAGCAGTTCTTC. The full variable domain, rest sourced from reference TRBV7-8 and TRBJ2-1, is GAGVSQSPRYKVAKRGQDVALRCDPISGHVSLFWYQQALGQGPEFLTYFQNEAQLDKSGLPSDRFFAERPEGSVSTLKIQRTQQEDSAVYLCASSLVQYNEQFFGPGTRLTVL.

The V call is TRBV5-1, the J call TRBJ2-1, with TRBD1 identical over 7 bases. V shed 0 bases and J 1 base; nucleotides not matched to a gene: 1. CDR1 is SGHRS and CDR2 is YFSETQ in the germline V gene. CDR3 length: 15 residues. CDR3 sequence (DNA): TGCGCCAGCAGCTTGGAGGGGGCATCCTACAATGAGCAGTTCTTC. Protein: CASSLEGASYNEQFF.

This chain links TRBV7-2 with TRBJ2-7; D ambiguous. This CDR3 spans 12 amino acids. The V end was cut by 5 bases, the J end by 3 bases, with 8 bases between. Germline CDR1 is SGHTA and CDR2 is FQGNSA. Here the CDR3 DNA reads TGTGCCAGCAGCCCAACGGACTACGAGCAGTACTTC. It specifies CASSPTDYEQYF.

This rearrangement joins TRBV5-5 to TRBJ1-2, with D perhaps TRBD1 (5 bases). Per germline, CDR1 SGHKS and CDR2 YYEKEE (reference sequence). With 1 base removed from V and 2 bases from J, the gap between germline ends came to 18 bases. This CDR3 comprises 17 residues. The CDR3 reads CASSLRTMLLVNYGYTF. The CDR3 DNA reads TGTGCCAGCAGCTTGAGGACAATGCTCCTAGTCAACTATGGCTACACCTTC.

By frequency in the sample, this clone is medium-sized. The chain recombines TRBV5-1 with TRBJ1-4; D unresolved. The V and J ends lost 0 bases and 3 bases respectively, with 6 bases between them. Germline V CDR1 and CDR2: SGHRS, YFSETQ. This CDR3 spans 14 amino acids. For the CDR3, the DNA is TGCGCCAGCAGCTTGGTGGGATCTAATGAAAAACTGTTTTTT. Translating gives CASSLVGSNEKLFF. The entire variable domain, with the rest obtained from reference TRBV5-1 and TRBJ1-4, is as follows: KAGVTQTPRYLIKTRGQQVTLSCSPISGHRSVSWYQQTPGQGLQFLFEYFSETQRNKGNFPGRFSGRQFSNSRSEMNVSTLELGDSALYLCASSLVGSNEKLFFGSGTQLSVL.

The rearrangement uses TRBV30 and TRBJ1-2, with 7 bases lining up with TRBD1. The CDR3 has 13 amino acids. V shed 4 bases and J 5 bases; nucleotides not matched to a gene: 7. CDR1 and CDR2 (germline): GTSNPN, SVGIG (reference sequence). DNA for the CDR3: TGTGCCTGGAACCGGGACAGTTTATATGGCTACACCTTC. Translated: CAWNRDSLYGYTF.

The chain links TRBV7-9 to TRBJ2-7, with TRBD2 identical over 15 bases. Unmatched junction bases numbered 5, after V lost 4 bases and J lost 1 base. The length of the CDR3 is 17 residues. CDR1 SEHNR and CDR2 FQNEAQ come from the germline V gene (reference sequence). CDR3 sequence reads: CASSSPGTSGGSYEQYF. CDR3 in DNA: TGTGCCAGCAGCTCCCCGGGGACTAGCGGGGGGTCCTACGAGCAGTACTTC.

The CDR3 is CASRSAGGGEPQHF. CDR3 DNA sequence: TGTGCCAGTAGGTCAGCGGGGGGCGGGGAGCCCCAGCATTTT. This rearrangement joins TRBV19 to TRBJ1-5; the D gene is possibly TRBD1 (6 bases). Between the trimmed V and J ends, which lost 6 bases and 8 bases, there was a span of 17 bases. The length of the CDR3 is 14 residues. The germline CDR1 and CDR2 sequences are LNHDA and SQIVND (reference sequence). Together with reference TRBV19 and TRBJ1-5, the CDR3 gives the full variable domain: DGGITQSPKYLFRKEGQNVTLSCEQNLNHDAMYWYRQDPGQGLRLIYYSQIVNDFQKGDIAEGYSVSREKKESFPLTVTSAQKNPTAFYLCASRSAGGGEPQHFGDGTRLSIL.

This chain connects TRBV27 to TRBJ2-2, with 9 bases identical to TRBD1. This CDR3 is built from 15 residues. The germline V gene has CDR1 MNHEY and CDR2 SMNVEV (reference sequence). The junction had 6 bases not matched to a gene; V was cut back by 5 bases and J by 5 bases. The CDR3 DNA is TGTGCCAGCAGTATGGGACAGGGTCGGACCGGGGAGCTGTTTTTT. Protein product: CASSMGQGRTGELFF.

This chain links TRBV5-4 with TRBJ1-3, with D unclear. The CDR3 has 18 residues. CDR1 and CDR2 (germline): SGHNT, YYREEE (reference sequence). Trimming took off 4 bases at V and 0 bases at J, with 20 bases between the two ends. CDR3 nucleotides: TGTGCCAGCAGCCAAGATTCCCCCGGCTGGGGCTCTGGAAACACCATATATTTT. Protein sequence: CASSQDSPGWGSGNTIYF.

This chain links TRBV9 with TRBJ2-7; 8 bases match TRBD1. The CDR3 is 16 amino acids. Germline CDR1 SGDLS, CDR2 YYNGEE. V lost 4 bases and J lost 1; bases outside the gene matches: 10. This chain's CDR3 is CASSRRPTGGSYEQYF. CDR3 bases: TGTGCCAGCAGCCGCCGTCCCACAGGGGGTTCCTACGAGCAGTACTTC.

This clone was seen more than once but under ten times. The chain carries TRBV18 and TRBJ1-1; possibly TRBD1 for D (5 bases). The CDR3 is 13 residues long. CDR1 and CDR2 (germline): KGHSH, LQKENI. V was clipped by 3 bases and J by 2 bases, with 7 bases between them. CDR3 sequence: CASSPTENTEAFF. The CDR3 DNA reads as TGTGCCAGCTCACCGACAGAAAACACTGAAGCTTTCTTT.

J is TRBJ1-2 and V is TRBV5-1; D is perhaps TRBD1 (6 bases). V was cut by 4 bases and J by 4 bases, with 14 bases left in between. Germline lookup yields CDR1 SGHRS and CDR2 YFSETQ. This CDR3 is built from 14 residues. The CDR3 DNA follows: TGCGCCAGCAGCCGCGACGGACAGAGCTATGGCTACACCTTC. The encoded protein is CASSRDGQSYGYTF.

This rearrangement joins TRBV6-4 to TRBJ2-3; TRBD1 matches 9 bases. The germline gives CDR1 MRHNA, CDR2 SNTAGT. CDR3 length: 15 amino acids. The ends lost 5 bases at V and 3 bases at J; junction bases unmatched: 6. The CDR3 is CASSLAGTGTDTQYF. The DNA of the CDR3 is TGTGCCAGCAGTCTAGCCGGGACAGGGACAGATACGCAGTATTTT.

A few counts support this clone. The rearrangement uses TRBV5-1 and TRBJ2-1; 7 positions agree with TRBD2. The CDR3 has 12 residues. V trimming: 4 bases; J trimming: 12 bases; junction bases outside the gene matches: 7. Germline V gene lookup returns CDR1 SGHRS and CDR2 YFSETQ. The DNA of the CDR3 is TGCGCCAGCAGCCATAACGGGGGGTTGCAGTTCTTC. This translates into CASSHNGGLQFF.

The chain recombines TRBV6-1 with TRBJ2-7; 7 nucleotides align to TRBD1. CDR1 MNHNS and CDR2 SASEGT come from the germline V gene. After removal of 2 bases from V and 3 bases from J, the junction contained 4 bases not matched to a gene. The CDR3 runs to 14 residues. The CDR3 protein is CASSEPTGSYEQYF. The CDR3 bases are TGTGCCAGCAGTGAACCGACAGGGAGCTACGAGCAGTACTTC.

The chain joins TRBV12-5 to TRBJ1-1; TRBD1 is a possible D gene (5 bases). Trimming took off 0 bases at V and 5 bases at J, with 13 bases between the two ends. Germline V gene data show CDR1 as LGHNT and CDR2 as FRNRAP. This CDR3 is built from 15 residues. The chain's CDR3 is CASGLVLGGRTEAFF. The CDR3 DNA reads as TGTGCTAGTGGTTTGGTACTGGGGGGTCGGACTGAAGCTTTCTTT.

This rearrangement joins TRBV5-1 to TRBJ2-5; 7 positions agree with TRBD1. Germline CDR1 and CDR2: SGHRS and YFSETQ. The CDR3 is 15 residues long. The ends lost 0 bases at V and 3 bases at J; junction bases unmatched: 5. CDR3 sequence (DNA): TGCGCCAGCAGCTTGGGGGGACAGACTGAAGAGACCCAGTACTTC. It codes for CASSLGGQTEETQYF. The whole variable domain, remainder taken from reference TRBV5-1 and TRBJ2-5, is KAGVTQTPRYLIKTRGQQVTLSCSPISGHRSVSWYQQTPGQGLQFLFEYFSETQRNKGNFPGRFSGRQFSNSRSEMNVSTLELGDSALYLCASSLGGQTEETQYFGPGTRLLVL.

The chain links TRBV7-3 to TRBJ2-2; 10 bases are shared with TRBD2. Per the germline V gene, CDR1 is SGHTA and CDR2 is FQGTGA. The CDR3 consists of 16 residues. The V segment lost 2 bases and the J segment 6 bases; nucleotides outside the gene matches: 6. The CDR3 bases are TGTGCCAGCAGCTTAGAACAGCGGGGGGGCCCCGGGGAGCTGTTTTTT. This gives the protein CASSLEQRGGPGELFF.